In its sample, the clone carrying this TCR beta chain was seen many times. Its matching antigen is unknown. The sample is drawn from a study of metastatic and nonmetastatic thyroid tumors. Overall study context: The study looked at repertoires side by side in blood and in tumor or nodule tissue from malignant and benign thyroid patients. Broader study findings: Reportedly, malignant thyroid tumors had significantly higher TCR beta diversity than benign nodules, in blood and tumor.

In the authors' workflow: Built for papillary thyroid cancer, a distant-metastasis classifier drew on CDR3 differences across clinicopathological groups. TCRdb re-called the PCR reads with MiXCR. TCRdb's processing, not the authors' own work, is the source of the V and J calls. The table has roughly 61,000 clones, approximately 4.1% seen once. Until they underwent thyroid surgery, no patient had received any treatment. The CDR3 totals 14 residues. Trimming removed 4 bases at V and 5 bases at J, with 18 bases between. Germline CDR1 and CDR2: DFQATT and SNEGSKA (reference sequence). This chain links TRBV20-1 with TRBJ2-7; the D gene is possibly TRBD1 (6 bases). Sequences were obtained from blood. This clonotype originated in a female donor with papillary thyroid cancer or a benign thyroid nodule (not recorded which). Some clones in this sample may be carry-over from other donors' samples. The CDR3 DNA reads TGCAGTGCTAACGCGGACAGTCCGGCTGACGAGCAGTACTTC. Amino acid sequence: CSANADSPADEQYF.